This T cell receptor (beta chain) was sequenced in a study of identical twins. Broader study findings: Abundant beta clonotypes from cord blood bore fewer insertions; memory repertoires lacked this pattern. Donors were not followed over many years; analysis was cross-sectional.

There are a few counts of this clonotype. Its antigen is unknown. Unique molecular identifiers were present on the cDNA, and a universal primer site came from template switching. Each CDR3 protein gets one entry after TCRdb re-called the 5' RACE reads with MiXCR. The sample lists under 350,000 distinct CDR3 sequences; roughly 9% were seen once. Germline CDR1 is MGHRA and CDR2 is YSYEKL. This CDR3 has 16 residues. Trimming shortened V by 1 base and J by 3 bases, and 16 bases separated the two germline ends. Another study also made use of these data, one on yellow fever vaccine responses in identical twins.

The sample taken for sequencing was CD8+ T cells sorted from blood. This TCR was sampled from a woman between 18 and 29 years old in good health. The chain has TRBV4-1 and TRBJ2-7, with D perhaps TRBD1 (6 bases). Here the CDR3 DNA reads TGCGCCAGCAGCCAAGCCAATGCCGGGACAAGCTACGAGCAGTACTTC. It codes for CASSQANAGTSYEQYF.